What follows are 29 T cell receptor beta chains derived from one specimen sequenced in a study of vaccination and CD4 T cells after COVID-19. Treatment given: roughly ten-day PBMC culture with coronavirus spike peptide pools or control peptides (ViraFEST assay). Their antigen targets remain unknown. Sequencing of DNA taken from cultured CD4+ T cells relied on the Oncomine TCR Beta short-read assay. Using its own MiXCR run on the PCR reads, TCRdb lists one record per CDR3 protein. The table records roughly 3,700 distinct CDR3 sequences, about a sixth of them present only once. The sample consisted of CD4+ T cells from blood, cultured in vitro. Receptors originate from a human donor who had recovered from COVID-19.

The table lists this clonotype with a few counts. CDR3: CASSGAYTKQYF. The DNA of the CDR3 is TGTGCCAGCAGCGGGGCCTATACAAAGCAGTACTTC. This rearrangement joins TRBV12-3 or TRBV12-4 to TRBJ2-7, with D perhaps assigned TRBD1 or TRBD2 (5 bases each). V was trimmed by 6 bases and J by 8 bases, leaving 14 bases between them. This CDR3 is 12 amino acids long.

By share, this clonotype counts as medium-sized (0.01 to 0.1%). CDR3: CASSWTGEVVEQPQHF. In nucleotides, the CDR3 is TGTGCCAGCAGTTGGACAGGGGAAGTGGTCGAGCAGCCCCAGCATTTT. The J gene is TRBJ1-5, the V gene TRBV2, with 9 bases matching TRBD1. With 5 bases clipped from V and 7 bases from J, the junction kept 12 bases outside the gene matches. CDR3 length equals 16 residues. From germline, CDR1 is SNHLY and CDR2 FYNNEI.

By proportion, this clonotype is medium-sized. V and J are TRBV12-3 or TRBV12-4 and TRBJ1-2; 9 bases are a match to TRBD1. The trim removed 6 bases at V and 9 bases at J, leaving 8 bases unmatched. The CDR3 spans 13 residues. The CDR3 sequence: CASRPTGGRSYTF. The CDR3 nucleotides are TGTGCCAGCAGGCCTACAGGGGGCAGGAGCTACACCTTC.

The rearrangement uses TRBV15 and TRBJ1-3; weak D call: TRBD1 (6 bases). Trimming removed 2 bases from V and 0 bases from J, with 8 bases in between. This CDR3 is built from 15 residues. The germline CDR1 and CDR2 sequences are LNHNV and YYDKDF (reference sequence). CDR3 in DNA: TGTGCCACCAGCAGATTCAGGGGCTCTGGAAACACCATATATTTT. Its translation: CATSRFRGSGNTIYF.

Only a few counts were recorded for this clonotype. The CDR3 region has the DNA TGTGCCAGCAGTCCCCGACAGTCTTCTAACTATGGCTACACCTTC. It specifies CASSPRQSSNYGYTF. This chain uses TRBV12-3 or TRBV12-4 with TRBJ1-2; TRBD1 might be the D (5 bases). V lost 5 bases to trimming and J lost 0 bases, with 13 bases between them. This CDR3 spans 15 amino acids.

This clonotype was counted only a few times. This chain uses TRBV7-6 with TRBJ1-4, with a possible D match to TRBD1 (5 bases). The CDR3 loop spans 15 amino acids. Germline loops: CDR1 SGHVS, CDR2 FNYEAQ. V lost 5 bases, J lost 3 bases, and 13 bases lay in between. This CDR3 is CASSRTGGANEKLFF. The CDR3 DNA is TGTGCCAGCAGCCGTACCGGGGGAGCTAATGAAAAACTGTTTTTT.

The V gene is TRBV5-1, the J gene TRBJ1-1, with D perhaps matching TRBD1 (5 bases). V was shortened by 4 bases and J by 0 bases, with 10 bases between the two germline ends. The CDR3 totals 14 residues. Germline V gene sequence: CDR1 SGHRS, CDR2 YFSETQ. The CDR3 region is CASSAGGMNTEAFF. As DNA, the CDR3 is TGCGCCAGCAGCGCGGGGGGGATGAACACTGAAGCTTTCTTT.

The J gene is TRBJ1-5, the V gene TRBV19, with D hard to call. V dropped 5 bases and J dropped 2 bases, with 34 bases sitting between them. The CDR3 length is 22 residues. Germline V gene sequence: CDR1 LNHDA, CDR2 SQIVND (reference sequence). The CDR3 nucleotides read TGTGCCAGTAGTTTCCGGAGACGGCCCTTAAACTCCTCCCGTAGGGGCAATCAGCCCCAGCATTTT. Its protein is CASSFRRRPLNSSRRGNQPQHF.

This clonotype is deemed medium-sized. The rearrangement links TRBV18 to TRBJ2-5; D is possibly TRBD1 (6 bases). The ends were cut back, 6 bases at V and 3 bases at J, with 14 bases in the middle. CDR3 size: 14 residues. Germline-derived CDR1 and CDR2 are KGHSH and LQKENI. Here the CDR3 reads CASSLTGLEETQYF. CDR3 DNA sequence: TGTGCCAGCTCCCTGACAGGCCTAGAAGAGACCCAGTACTTC.

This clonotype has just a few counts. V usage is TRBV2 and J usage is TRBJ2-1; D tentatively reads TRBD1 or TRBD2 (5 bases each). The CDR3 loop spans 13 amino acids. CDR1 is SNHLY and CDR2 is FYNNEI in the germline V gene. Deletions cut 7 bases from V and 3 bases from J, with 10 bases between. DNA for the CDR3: TGTGCCAGCATGGGACGGATCTACAATGAGCAGTTCTTC. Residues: CASMGRIYNEQFF.

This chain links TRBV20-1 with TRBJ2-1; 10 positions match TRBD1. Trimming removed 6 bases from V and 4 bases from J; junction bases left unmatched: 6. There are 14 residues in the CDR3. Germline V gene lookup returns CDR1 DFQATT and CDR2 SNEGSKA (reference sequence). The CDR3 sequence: CSALGQGVYNEQFF. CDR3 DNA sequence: TGCAGTGCCCTAGGACAGGGGGTGTACAATGAGCAGTTCTTC.

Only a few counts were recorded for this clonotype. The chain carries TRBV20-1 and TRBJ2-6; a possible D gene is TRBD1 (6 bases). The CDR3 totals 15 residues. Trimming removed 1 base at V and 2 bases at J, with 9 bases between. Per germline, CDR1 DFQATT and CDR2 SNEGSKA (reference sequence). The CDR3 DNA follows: TGCAGTGCTAGAGGGACAGCCCCTGGGGCCAACGTCCTGACTTTC. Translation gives CSARGTAPGANVLTF.

The CDR3 nucleotides read TGTGCCAGCAGCTTCAAGCGGGGGGGCGTGTCGGATGAGCAGTTCTTC. It specifies CASSFKRGGVSDEQFF. V usage is TRBV7-2 and J usage is TRBJ2-1, with 10 nucleotides matching TRBD2. Germline V gene lookup returns CDR1 SGHTA and CDR2 FQGNSA. The CDR3 extends over 16 amino acids. The V and J ends lost 3 bases and 8 bases, in that order; junction bases with no gene match: 10.

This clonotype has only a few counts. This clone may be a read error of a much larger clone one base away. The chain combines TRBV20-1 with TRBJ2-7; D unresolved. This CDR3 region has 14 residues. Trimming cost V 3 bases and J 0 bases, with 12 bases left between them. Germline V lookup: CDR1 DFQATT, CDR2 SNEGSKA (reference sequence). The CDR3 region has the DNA TGCAGTGCTAGCTCCCCCCAGGACTCCTACGAGCAGTACTTC. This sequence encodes CSASSPQDSYEQYF.

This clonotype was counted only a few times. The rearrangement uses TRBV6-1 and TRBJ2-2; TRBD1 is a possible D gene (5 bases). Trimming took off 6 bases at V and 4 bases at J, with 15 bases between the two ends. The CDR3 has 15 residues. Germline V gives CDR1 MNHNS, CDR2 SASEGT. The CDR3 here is CASSKGQGRTGELFF. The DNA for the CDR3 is TGTGCCAGCAGCAAAGGTCAGGGCCGCACCGGGGAGCTGTTTTTT.

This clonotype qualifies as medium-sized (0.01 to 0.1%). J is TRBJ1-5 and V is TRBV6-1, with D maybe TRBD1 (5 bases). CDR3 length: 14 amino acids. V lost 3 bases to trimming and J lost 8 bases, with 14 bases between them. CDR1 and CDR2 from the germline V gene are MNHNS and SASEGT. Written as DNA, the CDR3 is TGTGCCAGCAGTGATCGGGCAGGGTTGGAGCCCCAGCATTTT. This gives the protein CASSDRAGLEPQHF.

The CDR3 reads CASSFDRAGGETQYF. CDR3 bases: TGCGCCAGCAGCTTTGACAGGGCGGGAGGAGAGACCCAGTACTTC. The V and J genes are TRBV5-1 and TRBJ2-5; possible D gene TRBD2, 8 bases. CDR1 is SGHRS, CDR2 YFSETQ, per germline. V lost 2 bases, J lost 4 bases, and 15 bases lay in between. This CDR3 has 15 amino acids.

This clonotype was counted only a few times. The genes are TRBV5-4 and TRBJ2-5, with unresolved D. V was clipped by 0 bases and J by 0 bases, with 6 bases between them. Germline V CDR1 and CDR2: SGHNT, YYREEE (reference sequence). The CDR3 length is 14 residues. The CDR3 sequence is CASSLASYQETQYF. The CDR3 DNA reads TGTGCCAGCAGCTTGGCGTCCTACCAAGAGACCCAGTACTTC.

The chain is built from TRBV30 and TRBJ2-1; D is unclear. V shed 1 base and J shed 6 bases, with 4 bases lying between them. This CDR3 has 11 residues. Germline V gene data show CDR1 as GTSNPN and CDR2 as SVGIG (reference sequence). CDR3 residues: CAWSALNEQFF. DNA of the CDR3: TGTGCCTGGAGTGCTCTCAATGAGCAGTTCTTC.

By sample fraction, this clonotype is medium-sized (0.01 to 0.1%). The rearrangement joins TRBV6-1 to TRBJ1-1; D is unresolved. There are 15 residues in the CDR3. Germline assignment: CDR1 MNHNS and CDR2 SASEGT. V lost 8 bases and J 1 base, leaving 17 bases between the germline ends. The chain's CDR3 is CASLPTYPGNTEAFF. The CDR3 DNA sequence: TGTGCCAGCCTACCTACCTACCCGGGGAACACTGAAGCTTTCTTT.

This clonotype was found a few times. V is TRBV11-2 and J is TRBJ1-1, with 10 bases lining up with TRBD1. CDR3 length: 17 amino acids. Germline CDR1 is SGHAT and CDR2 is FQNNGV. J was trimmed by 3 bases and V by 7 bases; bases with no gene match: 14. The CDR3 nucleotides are TGTGCCAGCACCCCGAGGGGACAGGGGAAATCGGACACTGAAGCTTTCTTT. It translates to CASTPRGQGKSDTEAFF. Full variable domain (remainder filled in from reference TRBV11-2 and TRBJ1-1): EAGVAQSPRYKIIEKRQSVAFWCNPISGHATLYWYQQILGQGPKLLIQFQNNGVVDDSQLPKDRFSAERLKGVDSTLKIQPAKLEDSAVYLCASTPRGQGKSDTEAFFGQGTRLTVV.

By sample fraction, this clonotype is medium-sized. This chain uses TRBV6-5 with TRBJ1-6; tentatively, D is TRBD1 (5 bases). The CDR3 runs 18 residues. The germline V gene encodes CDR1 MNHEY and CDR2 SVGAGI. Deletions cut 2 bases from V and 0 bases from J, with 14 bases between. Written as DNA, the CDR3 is TGTGCCAGCAGTTACGATTCAGGGCCGACCTCCTATAATTCACCCCTCCACTTT. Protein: CASSYDSGPTSYNSPLHF.

As DNA, the CDR3 is TGTGCCAGCAGGGGGCTGGGCTCACCCCTCCACTTT. This sequence encodes CASRGLGSPLHF. The chain joins TRBV14 to TRBJ1-6, with a weak D call TRBD1 (5 bases). The CDR3 is 12 residues long. Germline assignment: CDR1 SGHDN and CDR2 FVKESK. V dropped 6 bases and J dropped 10 bases, with 10 bases sitting between them.

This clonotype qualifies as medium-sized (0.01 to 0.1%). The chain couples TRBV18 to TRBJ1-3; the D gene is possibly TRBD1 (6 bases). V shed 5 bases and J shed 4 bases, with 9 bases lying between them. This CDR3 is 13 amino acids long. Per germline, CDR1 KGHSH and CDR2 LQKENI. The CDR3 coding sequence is TGTGCCAGCTCAACAGGGTACGGAAACACCATATATTTT. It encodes CASSTGYGNTIYF. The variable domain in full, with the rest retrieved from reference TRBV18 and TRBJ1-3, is NAGVMQNPRHLVRRRGQEARLRCSPMKGHSHVYWYRQLPEEGLKFMVYLQKENIIDESGMPKERFSAEFPKEGPSILRIQQVVRGDSAAYFCASSTGYGNTIYFGEGSWLTVV.

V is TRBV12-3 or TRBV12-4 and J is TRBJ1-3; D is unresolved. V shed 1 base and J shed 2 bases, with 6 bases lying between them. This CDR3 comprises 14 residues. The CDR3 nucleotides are TGTGCCAGCAGTTTAGGGCAGACTGGAAACACCATATATTTT. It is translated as CASSLGQTGNTIYF.

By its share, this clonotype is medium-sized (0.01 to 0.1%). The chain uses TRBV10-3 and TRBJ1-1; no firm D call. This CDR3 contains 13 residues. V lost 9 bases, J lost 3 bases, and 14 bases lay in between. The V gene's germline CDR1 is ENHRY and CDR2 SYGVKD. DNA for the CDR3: TGTGCCATGCAGGTCAGGCAGGACACTGAAGCTTTCTTT. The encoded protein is CAMQVRQDTEAFF.

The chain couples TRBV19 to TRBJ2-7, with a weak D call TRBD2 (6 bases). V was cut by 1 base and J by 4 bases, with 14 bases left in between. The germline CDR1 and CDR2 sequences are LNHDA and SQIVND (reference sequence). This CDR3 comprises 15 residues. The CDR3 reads CASSIAGTYAYEQYF. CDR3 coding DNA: TGTGCCAGTAGTATAGCGGGGACTTATGCTTACGAGCAGTACTTC.

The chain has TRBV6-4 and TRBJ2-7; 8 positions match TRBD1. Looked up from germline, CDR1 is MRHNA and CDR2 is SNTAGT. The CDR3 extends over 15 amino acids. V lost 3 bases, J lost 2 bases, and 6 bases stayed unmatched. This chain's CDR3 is CASSEIGQGPYEQYF. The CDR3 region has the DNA TGTGCCAGCAGTGAGATAGGACAGGGACCCTACGAGCAGTACTTC.

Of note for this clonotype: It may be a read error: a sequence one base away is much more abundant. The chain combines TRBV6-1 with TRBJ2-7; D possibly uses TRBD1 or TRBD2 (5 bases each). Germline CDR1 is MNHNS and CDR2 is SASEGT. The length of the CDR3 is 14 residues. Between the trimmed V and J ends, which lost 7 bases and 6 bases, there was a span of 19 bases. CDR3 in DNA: TGTGCCAGCATTTGGACTCCAGGGACGGGCGAGCAGTACTTC. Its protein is CASIWTPGTGEQYF.